This T cell receptor beta chain is drawn from a study of T cell responses to AZD1222 COVID-19 vaccine. The table came from immunoSEQ multiplex PCR; TCRdb's copy has only in-frame clones and leaves some out. The table shows 150,000 to 200,000 clones, with approximately 95% occurring only once. V shed 0 bases and J shed 0 bases, with 14 bases lying between them. The CDR3 length is 17 residues. This clonotype was obtained from an adult in good health. This sample comprised peripheral blood, obtained on day 0 of AZD1222 vaccination. The genes are TRBV23-1 and TRBJ1-1; no clear D. TRBV23-1 is annotated as an ORF whose role is uncertain. CDR3 sequence reads: CASSQSRECWMNTEAFF. CDR3 DNA: TGCGCCAGCAGTCAATCCCGGGAGTGTTGGATGAACACTGAAGCTTTCTTT.